These 29 T cell receptor beta chains came from one sample sequenced in a study of response to subunit inactivated influenza vaccine. From the RT-PCR reads, TCRdb called clonotypes with MiXCR, one entry per CDR3 protein. Among 550,000 to 800,000 distinct CDR3 sequences listed, 14% were seen once. The source material was PBMCs from blood, sampled roughly 2 weeks before vaccination. The receptors stem from a man aged 45-65 years who received an inactivated influenza vaccine.

This clonotype was counted only a few times. J is TRBJ1-1 and V is TRBV6-1; TRBD1 agrees at 7 bases. After removal of 6 bases from V and 5 bases from J, the junction contained 9 bases not matched to a gene. Germline V gene lookup returns CDR1 MNHNS and CDR2 SASEGT. CDR3 size: 14 residues. The DNA of the CDR3 is TGTGCCAGCAGCGACAGGGTAATGAGGACTGAAGCTTTCTTT. It yields the protein CASSDRVMRTEAFF.

In this sample, this clonotype turned up a few times. The chain joins TRBV20-1 to TRBJ1-4, with TRBD1 identical over 7 bases. This CDR3 contains 15 residues. Looked up from germline, CDR1 is DFQATT and CDR2 is SNEGSKA (reference sequence). The junction had 7 bases not matched to a gene; V was cut back by 6 bases and J by 0 bases. CDR3 sequence reads: CSAGGTVATNEKLFF. The CDR3 DNA follows: TGCAGTGCGGGCGGGACAGTTGCAACTAATGAAAAACTGTTTTTT.

This clonotype was recorded at least ten times. The V gene is TRBV10-3, the J gene TRBJ2-7; unclear D gene. The V gene's germline CDR1 is ENHRY and CDR2 SYGVKD. V was shortened by 0 bases and J by 12 bases, with 18 bases between the two germline ends. The CDR3 sequence is 14 residues long. In DNA, the CDR3 is TGTGCCATCAGTGAGTCGACGGGCGTAAATCCCCCGTACTTC. It codes for CAISESTGVNPPYF.

On this clonotype: Germline is not matched at one junction end, which may reflect a read error. The chain combines TRBV28 with TRBJ2-2; 14 bases are shared with TRBD2. Looked up from germline, CDR1 is MDHEN and CDR2 is SYDVKM. This CDR3 comprises 19 residues. Here the CDR3 DNA reads TGTGCCAGCTGTTTAGCGGGACTAGCGGGAGTTTGGAACACCGGGGAGCTGTTTTTT. Protein product: CASCLAGLAGVWNTGELFF.

In this sample, this clonotype turned up a few times. The chain couples TRBV24-1 to TRBJ1-1; tentatively, D is TRBD1 (6 bases). Germline-derived CDR1 and CDR2 are KGHDR and SFDVKD. This CDR3 comprises 12 residues. V lost 3 bases to trimming and J lost 8 bases, with 9 bases between them. The CDR3 here is CATSDPGTEAFF. CDR3 in DNA: TGTGCCACCAGTGATCCCGGGACAGAAGCTTTCTTT.

This clonotype appeared a few times. The J gene is TRBJ2-3, the V gene TRBV12-3 or TRBV12-4; D possibly corresponds to TRBD2 (6 bases). The CDR3 extends over 15 amino acids. V lost 1 base and J lost 4, with 12 bases in between. The CDR3 reads CASSLGAGSADTQYF. The CDR3 DNA sequence: TGTGCCAGCAGTTTAGGTGCGGGATCGGCAGATACGCAGTATTTT.

This chain links TRBV12-3 or TRBV12-4 with TRBJ2-3; D is unresolved. The CDR3 runs to 14 residues. Trimming pared 5 bases from V and 4 bases from J, leaving 13 bases between. CDR3: CASSPRIVPDTQYF. The CDR3 DNA sequence: TGTGCCAGCAGTCCGCGGATAGTCCCAGATACGCAGTATTTT.

This chain links TRBV5-1 with TRBJ2-1; TRBD2 agrees at 9 bases. The V segment lost 0 bases and the J segment 10 bases; nucleotides outside the gene matches: 8. This CDR3 region has 15 residues. Germline loops: CDR1 SGHRS, CDR2 YFSETQ. The CDR3 DNA reads TGCGCCAGCAGCTTGGTACCGGGACTAGCAGGCGAGCAGTTCTTC. Its protein is CASSLVPGLAGEQFF. Filled out from reference TRBV5-1 and TRBJ2-1, the complete variable domain reads KAGVTQTPRYLIKTRGQQVTLSCSPISGHRSVSWYQQTPGQGLQFLFEYFSETQRNKGNFPGRFSGRQFSNSRSEMNVSTLELGDSALYLCASSLVPGLAGEQFFGPGTRLTVL.

This clonotype was counted at least ten times. The V gene is TRBV2, the J gene TRBJ2-4; tentative D call: TRBD2 (6 bases). Germline CDR1 reads SNHLY; CDR2 reads FYNNEI. V was pared by 10 bases and J by 7 bases, with 23 bases between. This CDR3 comprises 15 residues. In DNA form, the CDR3 reads TGTGCCACAAGATATGGGACTTCCCTTGGGAACATTCAGTACTTC. Its protein is CATRYGTSLGNIQYF.

This clonotype was counted many times. The V call is TRBV21-1, the J call TRBJ2-7; the D call of TRBD1 is as the table states it, not checked on the DNA. TRBV21-1 is a listed pseudogene. This CDR3 is 15 amino acids long. The DNA of the CDR3 is TGTGCCAGCGCTTATTCAGGGGCCCCACTCTACGAGCAGTACTTC. Amino acid sequence: CASAYSGAPLYEQYF.

This clonotype was seen more than once but under ten times. The rearrangement uses TRBV12-3 or TRBV12-4 and TRBJ1-4; D not certain. The CDR3 extends over 14 amino acids. V dropped 4 bases and J dropped 0 bases, with 6 bases sitting between them. In DNA, the CDR3 is TGTGCCAGCAGTTCGGATGCAACTAATGAAAAACTGTTTTTT. Its translation: CASSSDATNEKLFF.

This chain connects TRBV6-1 to TRBJ1-2; D remains unclear. Trimming stripped 5 bases from V and 8 bases from J, with 18 bases between. The germline V gene encodes CDR1 MNHNS and CDR2 SASEGT. The CDR3 runs to 14 residues. The CDR3 DNA follows: TGTGCCAGCAGTCGCGTAGACGGTCTAGGAGGCTACACCTTC. Its protein product is CASSRVDGLGGYTF.

The chain joins TRBV10-3 to TRBJ2-5, with D uncertain. This CDR3 is built from 13 residues. Germline lookup yields CDR1 ENHRY and CDR2 SYGVKD. Deletions cut 2 bases from V and 4 bases from J, with 8 bases between. DNA for the CDR3: TGTGCCATCAGTGAGAGGTTGCGAGAGACCCAGTACTTC. Its translation is CAISERLRETQYF.

This clonotype was counted only a few times. The chain has TRBV12-3 or TRBV12-4 and TRBJ2-2; D may be TRBD1 (5 bases). Trimming pared 6 bases from V and 0 bases from J, leaving 14 bases between. The CDR3 sequence is 16 residues long. The CDR3 spells CASSRRGASNTGELFF. The CDR3 nucleotides read TGTGCCAGCAGCCGTCGTGGGGCCTCGAACACCGGGGAGCTGTTTTTT.

This clonotype was counted only a few times. The chain is built from TRBV9 and TRBJ2-2; TRBD2 matches at 9 bases. The CDR3 is 16 residues long. The ends lost 2 bases at V and 2 bases at J; junction bases unmatched: 4. Germline CDR1 SGDLS, CDR2 YYNGEE. The CDR3 loop reads CASSVLAGINTGELFF. The CDR3 DNA is TGTGCCAGCAGCGTTCTAGCGGGGATTAACACCGGGGAGCTGTTTTTT.

The chain employs TRBV7-2 and TRBJ2-1; 11 bases align to TRBD2. CDR1 SGHTA and CDR2 FQGNSA come from the germline V gene. The V and J ends lost 0 bases and 5 bases, in that order; junction bases with no gene match: 3. There are 16 residues in the CDR3. The CDR3 nucleotides are TGTGCCAGCAGCTTAGCCGGGACTAGCGGTAACAATGAGCAGTTCTTC. Translated, it gives CASSLAGTSGNNEQFF.

V gene TRBV28 combines with J gene TRBJ1-5; D not certain. V lost 6 bases and J 5 bases, leaving 5 bases between the germline ends. This CDR3 region has 11 residues. CDR1 is MDHEN, CDR2 SYDVKM, per germline. CDR3 sequence (DNA): TGTGCCAGCAGAACGGATCAGCCCCAGCATTTT. Protein product: CASRTDQPQHF.

This clonotype was detected a few times. The chain recombines TRBV12-3 or TRBV12-4 with TRBJ2-1, with no clear D. CDR3 size: 12 residues. V was clipped by 2 bases and J by 4 bases, with 3 bases between them. The CDR3, as DNA: TGTGCCAGCAGTTTAAAATACAATGAGCAGTTCTTC. This gives the protein CASSLKYNEQFF.

CDR3 region: CASRSRSGNTEAFF. The CDR3 DNA is TGTGCCAGTCGAAGTCGTTCAGGGAACACTGAAGCTTTCTTT. This chain connects TRBV19 to TRBJ1-1; D not certain. Germline assignment: CDR1 LNHDA and CDR2 SQIVND (reference sequence). This CDR3 has 14 amino acids. V lost 8 bases to trimming and J lost 1 base, with 14 bases between them.

This clonotype was seen ten or more times. This sequence joins TRBV20-1 and TRBJ1-5; 10 positions agree with TRBD1. The CDR3 is 13 residues long. V gave up 6 bases and J gave up 7 bases; unmatched junction bases: 6. Germline V gene data show CDR1 as DFQATT and CDR2 as SNEGSKA (reference sequence). The CDR3: CSANGQGGQPQHF. For the CDR3, the DNA is TGCAGTGCCAATGGACAGGGGGGCCAGCCCCAGCATTTT.

The chain carries TRBV20-1 and TRBJ2-7; D assignment may be TRBD1 or TRBD2 (5 bases each). This CDR3 spans 13 amino acids. Trimming left V 2 bases short and J 3 bases short, with 11 bases between. The germline V gene encodes CDR1 DFQATT and CDR2 SNEGSKA (reference sequence). CDR3 residues: CSARTPGHYEQYF. In DNA form, the CDR3 reads TGCAGTGCTAGAACCCCGGGGCACTACGAGCAGTACTTC.

The chain couples TRBV18 to TRBJ2-1; 16 bases align to TRBD2. Germline V gives CDR1 KGHSH, CDR2 LQKENI. CDR3 length equals 14 residues. Trimming at V came to 3 bases and at J to 15 bases, leaving 5 bases not matched to a gene. The CDR3 protein is CASSPGLAGGPPFF. Written as DNA, the CDR3 is TGTGCCAGCTCACCGGGACTAGCGGGAGGGCCGCCGTTCTTC.

In this sample, this clonotype turned up a few times. This chain uses TRBV7-9 with TRBJ2-5; D possibly corresponds to TRBD1 (6 bases). CDR1 is SEHNR and CDR2 is FQNEAQ in the germline V gene (reference sequence). This CDR3 is built from 16 residues. Trimming took off 5 bases at V and 1 base at J, with 17 bases between the two ends. The CDR3 is CASSTKDRYSQETQYF. The DNA of the CDR3 is TGTGCCAGCAGCACCAAGGACAGATATTCCCAAGAGACCCAGTACTTC. The full variable domain, its missing parts supplied by reference TRBV7-9 and TRBJ2-5, is DTGVSQNPRHKITKRGQNVTFRCDPISEHNRLYWYRQTLGQGPEFLTYFQNEAQLEKSRLLSDRFSAERPKGSFSTLEIQRTEQGDSAMYLCASSTKDRYSQETQYFGPGTRLLVL.

The chain links TRBV29-1 to TRBJ2-1, with D hard to call. The V end was cut by 3 bases, the J end by 6 bases, with 15 bases between. The germline CDR1 and CDR2 sequences are SQVTM and ANQGSEA. There are 14 residues in the CDR3. CDR3 loop: CSVEPPQPGNEQFF. CDR3 coding DNA: TGCAGCGTTGAGCCTCCCCAGCCCGGCAATGAGCAGTTCTTC.

CDR3 in amino acids: CAISERGSNYGYTF. The CDR3 DNA is TGTGCCATCAGTGAGAGGGGTTCCAACTATGGCTACACCTTC. V usage is TRBV10-3 and J usage is TRBJ1-2; D is possibly TRBD1 (5 bases). Germline lookup yields CDR1 ENHRY and CDR2 SYGVKD. The CDR3 has 14 amino acids. V gave up 2 bases and J gave up 2 bases, with 9 bases separating them.

This chain links TRBV20-1 with TRBJ2-1; unclear D gene. V shed 6 bases and J shed 9 bases, with 15 bases lying between them. The CDR3 contains 12 residues. Germline V lookup: CDR1 DFQATT, CDR2 SNEGSKA (reference sequence). The DNA of the CDR3 is TGCAGTGCCCCTCACCCAGCGTTTGAGCAGTTCTTC. It specifies CSAPHPAFEQFF.

This rearrangement joins TRBV6-6 to TRBJ1-3, with no clear D. Trimming removed 10 bases at V and 2 bases at J, with 15 bases between. Germline assignment: CDR1 MNHNY and CDR2 SVGAGI (reference sequence). The CDR3 runs to 14 residues. Here the CDR3 DNA reads TGTGCCACCCAGTGGGGTGCGCCTGGAAACACCATATATTTT. Amino acid sequence: CATQWGAPGNTIYF.

This clonotype was counted between two and nine times. The chain recombines TRBV15 with TRBJ2-3; TRBD2 aligns across 11 bases. The CDR3 covers 18 residues. The trim removed 0 bases at V and 4 bases at J, leaving 9 bases unmatched. Germline V CDR1 and CDR2: LNHNV, YYDKDF (reference sequence). The CDR3 nucleotides read TGTGCCACCAGCAGAGATCGGTCTAGCGGGAGGAGAGCAGATACGCAGTATTTT. It specifies CATSRDRSSGRRADTQYF.

The rearrangement joins TRBV7-2 to TRBJ2-2; 7 nucleotides align to TRBD2. V lost 4 bases, J lost 7 bases, and 9 bases stayed unmatched. CDR1 and CDR2 (germline): SGHTA, FQGNSA. The CDR3 is 15 residues long. The CDR3 is CASSSAGVVGGELFF. The CDR3 DNA is TGTGCCAGCAGCTCGGCGGGAGTCGTGGGCGGGGAGCTGTTTTTT.